A single sample is the source of the 32 T cell receptor beta chains below, sequenced in a study of blood T cell repertoires in COVID-19. Method: immunoSEQ multiplex PCR; TCRdb's copy keeps in-frame clones and lacks some. The table includes around 370,000 clones, 87% detected once. The source material was peripheral blood. These receptors were obtained from a woman aged 45-59 years with COVID-19, enrolled during active disease.

The chain combines TRBV29-1 with TRBJ1-2; 10 nucleotides match TRBD1. The V segment lost 4 bases and the J segment 8 bases; nucleotides outside the gene matches: 10. Germline CDR1 SQVTM, CDR2 ANQGSEA. This CDR3 has 14 residues. The CDR3 coding sequence is TGCAGCGTTGGGGGGGGACAGGGGAGTGGAGGCTACACCTTC. This codes for CSVGGGQGSGGYTF.

The genes are TRBV7-2 and TRBJ2-3; maybe TRBD2 (6 bases). Trimming pared 5 bases from V and 4 bases from J, leaving 13 bases between. This CDR3 is 14 amino acids long. Germline CDR1 SGHTA, CDR2 FQGNSA. For the CDR3, the DNA is TGTGCCAGCAGCGGTGGGGGGTTGTCAGATACGCAGTATTTT. Translated: CASSGGGLSDTQYF.

V and J are TRBV7-9 and TRBJ2-1; possible D gene TRBD2, 6 bases. Germline-derived CDR1 and CDR2 are SEHNR and FQNEAQ (reference sequence). Trimming left V 6 bases short and J 8 bases short, with 20 bases between. The CDR3 has 15 amino acids. The CDR3: CASRPAQAGSDEQFF. DNA for the CDR3: TGTGCCAGCAGGCCCGCGCAGGCCGGGAGTGATGAGCAGTTCTTC.

The chain is built from TRBV15 and TRBJ2-3; 8 bases fit TRBD2. The V and J ends lost 0 bases and 6 bases, in that order; junction bases with no gene match: 5. Germline V gene data show CDR1 as LNHNV and CDR2 as YYDKDF (reference sequence). The CDR3 is made up of 15 amino acids. CDR3 protein: CATSREAGEPDTQYF. The CDR3 bases are TGTGCCACCAGCAGAGAAGCGGGAGAACCGGATACGCAGTATTTT.

The chain is built from TRBV25-1 and TRBJ1-2; D perhaps matches TRBD1 (5 bases). CDR1 is MGHDK, CDR2 SYGVNS, per germline. The CDR3 is 14 residues long. The germline V and J ends were trimmed by 3 bases and 8 bases, with 16 bases remaining between them. CDR3 DNA: TGTGCCAGCAGTGAGAAGGGACTCCTGAGAGGCTACACCTTC. Protein product: CASSEKGLLRGYTF.

The chain is built from TRBV7-8 and TRBJ1-6; D is unresolved. V lost 4 bases and J lost 5, with 12 bases in between. Germline loops: CDR1 SGHVS, CDR2 FQNEAQ. This CDR3 has 15 residues. CDR3 sequence: CASSSRELNNSPLHF. Written as DNA, the CDR3 is TGTGCCAGCAGCTCCCGGGAACTCAATAATTCACCCCTCCACTTT.

This clone appeared a few times. The chain uses TRBV27 and TRBJ1-6; 7 bases are shared with TRBD1. Germline V CDR1 and CDR2: MNHEY, SMNVEV (reference sequence). This CDR3 is built from 15 residues. Trimming took 2 bases from V and 6 from J; bases not matched to a gene: 4. CDR3 coding DNA: TGTGCCAGCAGTTTACTCCAGGGGGGTAATTCACCCCTCCACTTT. The encoded protein is CASSLLQGGNSPLHF.

The chain couples TRBV7-9 to TRBJ1-4, with D perhaps matching TRBD1 (6 bases). The CDR3 runs to 14 residues. The germline CDR1 and CDR2 sequences are SEHNR and FQNEAQ (reference sequence). With 5 bases removed from V and 8 bases from J, the gap between germline ends came to 15 bases. Written as DNA, the CDR3 is TGTGCCAGCAGCCAGGACAGAGGACAAGAAAAACTGTTTTTT. Protein product: CASSQDRGQEKLFF.

The genes are TRBV6-2 or TRBV6-3 and TRBJ2-1; 9 nucleotides line up with TRBD2. The CDR3 is made up of 14 amino acids. The germline V gene encodes CDR1 MNHEY and CDR2 SVGEGT. With 6 bases clipped from V and 9 bases from J, the junction kept 9 bases outside the gene matches. CDR3 in amino acids: CASSRSGSSREQFF. CDR3 nucleotides: TGTGCCAGCAGCCGTAGCGGGAGTTCTCGTGAGCAGTTCTTC.

The J gene is TRBJ2-1, the V gene TRBV7-6, with 7 bases that match TRBD1. Germline-derived CDR1 and CDR2 are SGHVS and FNYEAQ. The V gene end was trimmed by 4 bases and the J gene end by 0 bases; junction bases not matched to a gene: 18. The CDR3 has 20 amino acids. CDR3 in amino acids: CASSYAVQGWRTFSYNEQFF. Written as DNA, the CDR3 is TGTGCCAGCAGCTACGCCGTACAGGGGTGGCGTACCTTCTCCTACAATGAGCAGTTCTTC. Full variable domain (rest looked up from reference TRBV7-6 and TRBJ2-1): GAGVSQSPRYKVTKRGQDVALRCDPISGHVSLYWYRQALGQGPEFLTYFNYEAQQDKSGLPNDRFSAERPEGSISTLTIQRTEQRDSAMYRCASSYAVQGWRTFSYNEQFFGPGTRLTVL.

The chain combines TRBV19 with TRBJ1-2, with 7 bases matching TRBD1. J lost 5 bases, V lost 5 bases, and 11 bases had no gene match. This CDR3 has 15 amino acids. Germline CDR1 LNHDA, CDR2 SQIVND (reference sequence). The CDR3 DNA is TGTGCCAGTAGTCCCTACGAGTACAGGGGATATGGCTACACCTTC. Translated, it gives CASSPYEYRGYGYTF. The variable domain in full, with the rest retrieved from reference TRBV19 and TRBJ1-2, is DGGITQSPKYLFRKEGQNVTLSCEQNLNHDAMYWYRQDPGQGLRLIYYSQIVNDFQKGDIAEGYSVSREKKESFPLTVTSAQKNPTAFYLCASSPYEYRGYGYTFGSGTRLTVV.

The J gene is TRBJ1-6, the V gene TRBV24-1; 9 nucleotides line up with TRBD1. V lost 2 bases and J lost 4; bases outside the gene matches: 2. From germline, CDR1 is KGHDR and CDR2 SFDVKD. The CDR3 has 16 residues. The CDR3 DNA is TGTGCCACCAGTGATTCAGGACAGGGGTATAATTCACCCCTCCACTTT. Translation: CATSDSGQGYNSPLHF.

The genes are TRBV6-5 and TRBJ2-1; D possibly corresponds to TRBD1 (6 bases). The CDR3 extends over 15 amino acids. The germline CDR1 and CDR2 sequences are MNHEY and SVGAGI. V shed 9 bases and J shed 1 base, with 16 bases lying between them. CDR3 sequence: CASMDFRGSYNEQFF. The CDR3 DNA reads TGTGCCAGTATGGACTTCAGGGGATCCTACAATGAGCAGTTCTTC.

J is TRBJ1-1 and V is TRBV27; TRBD1 might be the D (5 bases). Per the germline V gene, CDR1 is MNHEY and CDR2 is SMNVEV (reference sequence). The CDR3 runs to 16 residues. V lost 1 base and J 6 bases, leaving 18 bases between the germline ends. CDR3 sequence: CASSLYSGGGQAEAFF. The CDR3 nucleotides read TGTGCCAGCAGTTTATATTCCGGGGGTGGTCAGGCTGAAGCTTTCTTT.

The rearrangement links TRBV19 to TRBJ2-7, with 10 bases lining up with TRBD2. Unmatched junction bases numbered 4, after V lost 6 bases and J lost 2 bases. CDR1 and CDR2 (germline): LNHDA, SQIVND (reference sequence). CDR3 size: 14 residues. CDR3 DNA sequence: TGTGCCAGTAGCGTAGCGGGAGGAGCCTACGAGCAGTACTTC. This translates into CASSVAGGAYEQYF.

V gene TRBV19 combines with J gene TRBJ1-3; no clear D. Between the trimmed V and J ends, which lost 8 bases and 0 bases, there was a span of 14 bases. The CDR3 length is 15 residues. Looked up from germline, CDR1 is LNHDA and CDR2 is SQIVND (reference sequence). The CDR3 loop reads CASQWAVTSGNTIYF. The CDR3, as DNA: TGTGCCAGTCAGTGGGCCGTAACCTCTGGAAACACCATATATTTT. Together with reference TRBV19 and TRBJ1-3, the CDR3 gives the full variable domain: DGGITQSPKYLFRKEGQNVTLSCEQNLNHDAMYWYRQDPGQGLRLIYYSQIVNDFQKGDIAEGYSVSREKKESFPLTVTSAQKNPTAFYLCASQWAVTSGNTIYFGEGSWLTVV.

The gene calls are TRBV11-3 and TRBJ2-1; the match to TRBD2 covers 7 bases. The germline V gene encodes CDR1 SGHNT and CDR2 YENEEA. This CDR3 has 15 amino acids. V was pared by 2 bases and J by 5 bases, with 6 bases of the junction left unmatched. The CDR3, as DNA: TGTGCCAGCAGCTTACGCAGCGGGAATAACAATGAGCAGTTCTTC. The encoded protein is CASSLRSGNNNEQFF.

The chain combines TRBV30 with TRBJ2-7; D is unresolved. The CDR3 length is 14 residues. Germline CDR1 reads GTSNPN; CDR2 reads SVGIG (reference sequence). Deletions cut 3 bases from V and 2 bases from J, with 14 bases between. CDR3 nucleotides: TGTGCCTGGAGATTGACTTACCCCCCCTACGAGCAGTACTTC. Translating it yields CAWRLTYPPYEQYF.

V usage is TRBV7-9 and J usage is TRBJ2-7; 9 positions agree with TRBD1. V trimming: 5 bases; J trimming: 5 bases; junction bases outside the gene matches: 7. CDR1 and CDR2 (germline): SEHNR, FQNEAQ (reference sequence). The CDR3 runs 14 residues. CDR3 nucleotide sequence: TGTGCCAGCAGCACGGGACAGGGTCGGGACGAGCAGTACTTC. Encoded protein: CASSTGQGRDEQYF.

The chain carries TRBV29-1 and TRBJ1-2; D ambiguous. The germline CDR1 and CDR2 sequences are SQVTM and ANQGSEA. The CDR3 extends over 12 amino acids. V dropped 7 bases and J dropped 1 base, with 10 bases sitting between them. The CDR3 spells CSGTTHNYGYTF. CDR3 sequence (DNA): TGCAGCGGGACTACTCATAACTATGGCTACACCTTC.

The CDR3 region has the DNA TGTGCCACCAGGACAGGGCACAATTCACCCCTCCACTTT. Its translation is CATRTGHNSPLHF. This chain links TRBV5-6 with TRBJ1-6, with TRBD1 matching over 8 bases. The germline V gene has CDR1 SGHDT and CDR2 YYEEEE. V shed 9 bases and J 7 bases; nucleotides not matched to a gene: 6. The CDR3 runs to 13 residues. The full variable domain, in which reference TRBV5-6 and TRBJ1-6 provide the parts outside the CDR3, is DAGVTQSPTHLIKTRGQQVTLRCSPKSGHDTVSWYQQALGQGPQFIFQYYEEEERQRGNFPDRFSGHQFPNYSSELNVNALLLGDSALYLCATRTGHNSPLHFGNGTRLTVT.

The chain joins TRBV7-2 to TRBJ1-1; D is possibly TRBD1 (6 bases). V gave up 7 bases and J gave up 6 bases, with 15 bases separating them. This CDR3 comprises 13 residues. Germline assignment: CDR1 SGHTA and CDR2 FQGNSA. CDR3 bases: TGTGCCAGCACCCCCCTGAGGGGGTCTGAAGCTTTCTTT. It codes for CASTPLRGSEAFF.

The rearrangement links TRBV7-3 to TRBJ2-5, with 9 nucleotides matching TRBD2. Trimming took 3 bases from V and 5 from J; bases not matched to a gene: 4. CDR3 length: 14 amino acids. Per the germline V gene, CDR1 is SGHTA and CDR2 is FQGTGA. This chain's CDR3 is CASSFSGRLETQYF. The CDR3 DNA reads TGTGCCAGCAGCTTTAGCGGGAGATTGGAGACCCAGTACTTC.

The chain is built from TRBV18 and TRBJ2-1, with a weak D call TRBD1 (5 bases). Germline V gives CDR1 KGHSH, CDR2 LQKENI. Trimming cost V 3 bases and J 5 bases, with 14 bases left between them. The CDR3 consists of 15 residues. CDR3 amino acids: CASSPVDKVNNEQFF. The CDR3 region has the DNA TGTGCCAGCTCACCCGTGGACAAGGTGAACAATGAGCAGTTCTTC. Combining the CDR3 with reference TRBV18 and TRBJ2-1 gives the whole variable domain NAGVMQNPRHLVRRRGQEARLRCSPMKGHSHVYWYRQLPEEGLKFMVYLQKENIIDESGMPKERFSAEFPKEGPSILRIQQVVRGDSAAYFCASSPVDKVNNEQFFGPGTRLTVL.

The gene calls are TRBV7-6 and TRBJ2-7; 12 nucleotides match TRBD2. The trim removed 5 bases at V and 5 bases at J, leaving 16 bases unmatched. Germline CDR1 and CDR2: SGHVS and FNYEAQ. This CDR3 spans 18 amino acids. The CDR3 sequence is CASSPGTGRLAGVHEQYF. As DNA, the CDR3 is TGTGCCAGCAGCCCCGGGACAGGGAGACTAGCGGGAGTCCACGAGCAGTACTTC.

The J gene is TRBJ1-2, the V gene TRBV15; D is unresolved. Trimming left V 8 bases short and J 0 bases short, with 13 bases between. The CDR3 consists of 14 residues. Germline CDR1 reads LNHNV; CDR2 reads YYDKDF (reference sequence). CDR3 nucleotide sequence: TGTGCCACCGCACAGACATACCCTAACTATGGCTACACCTTC. The encoded protein is CATAQTYPNYGYTF.

The rearrangement links TRBV29-1 to TRBJ2-7, with 7 bases matching TRBD2. From germline, CDR1 is SQVTM and CDR2 ANQGSEA. After removal of 3 bases from V and 1 base from J, the junction contained 6 bases not matched to a gene. This CDR3 comprises 14 residues. Here the CDR3 reads CSVDSGNKSYEQYF. CDR3 DNA: TGCAGCGTTGACAGCGGGAATAAATCCTACGAGCAGTACTTC.

The CDR3 DNA is TGTGCCAGCTCACCGGGACACGGGAACACTGAAGCTTTCTTT. Its protein is CASSPGHGNTEAFF. The V and J genes are TRBV18 and TRBJ1-1; the D gene is possibly TRBD1 (6 bases). The CDR3 contains 14 residues. Germline V gene lookup returns CDR1 KGHSH and CDR2 LQKENI. V was cut by 3 bases and J by 1 base, with 9 bases left in between.

The chain employs TRBV9 and TRBJ2-1; 7 nucleotides align to TRBD2. The CDR3 covers 16 residues. V was clipped by 0 bases and J by 9 bases; unmatched bases: 12. In germline, CDR1 is SGDLS, CDR2 YYNGEE. The CDR3 spells CASSVVSSSTSAEQFF. The DNA for the CDR3 is TGTGCCAGCAGCGTAGTAAGTTCCTCCACTAGCGCTGAGCAGTTCTTC.

This chain links TRBV6-2 or TRBV6-3 with TRBJ1-6, with 8 bases lining up with TRBD1. The CDR3 has 14 residues. With V trimmed by 5 bases and J by 9 bases, 6 bases remained unmatched. Germline CDR1 reads MNHEY; CDR2 reads SVGEGT. The chain's CDR3 is CASSRDRSTSPLHF. The CDR3 nucleotides read TGTGCCAGCAGTAGGGACAGGTCTACTTCACCCCTCCACTTT.

The chain recombines TRBV6-4 with TRBJ2-3; D gene unclear. Germline assignment: CDR1 MRHNA and CDR2 SNTAGT. The CDR3 extends over 14 amino acids. The V and J ends lost 4 bases and 0 bases respectively, with 8 bases between them. CDR3 protein: CASSAEYSTDTQYF. CDR3 nucleotides: TGTGCCAGCAGTGCGGAGTACAGCACAGATACGCAGTATTTT.

The chain uses TRBV20-1 and TRBJ2-5; D gene unclear. CDR3 length: 12 amino acids. Looked up from germline, CDR1 is DFQATT and CDR2 is SNEGSKA (reference sequence). V was trimmed by 3 bases and J by 5 bases, leaving 10 bases between them. The CDR3 reads CSASRVAETQYF. For the CDR3, the DNA is TGCAGTGCTAGTAGAGTCGCGGAGACCCAGTACTTC.